This T cell receptor (beta chain) derives from a study of T-cell memory formation after mild COVID-19. The wider study: In these data, TCR clusters were largely donor specific.

This clonotype has more than one count but fewer than ten. CDR1 and CDR2 from the germline V gene are MNHEY and SVGEGT. V lost 6 bases and J 2 bases, leaving 15 bases between the germline ends. The CDR3 covers 15 residues. MiXCR, applied by TCRdb to the 5' RACE reads, yields one record per CDR3 protein. In the table there are about 400,000 distinct CDR3 sequences, 16% of which are singletons. Sequenced sample: PBMCs or a T cell subset sorted from them (not recorded which). This TCR was sampled from a man younger than 30 who had mild COVID-19 (a few samples of this study predate the infection). Cell type and time point are not known. V is TRBV6-2 or TRBV6-3 and J is TRBJ2-3, with D perhaps matching TRBD1 (5 bases). CDR3 region: CASRSDSPHTDTQYF. For the CDR3, the DNA is TGTGCCAGCAGATCAGACAGCCCCCACACAGATACGCAGTATTTT.